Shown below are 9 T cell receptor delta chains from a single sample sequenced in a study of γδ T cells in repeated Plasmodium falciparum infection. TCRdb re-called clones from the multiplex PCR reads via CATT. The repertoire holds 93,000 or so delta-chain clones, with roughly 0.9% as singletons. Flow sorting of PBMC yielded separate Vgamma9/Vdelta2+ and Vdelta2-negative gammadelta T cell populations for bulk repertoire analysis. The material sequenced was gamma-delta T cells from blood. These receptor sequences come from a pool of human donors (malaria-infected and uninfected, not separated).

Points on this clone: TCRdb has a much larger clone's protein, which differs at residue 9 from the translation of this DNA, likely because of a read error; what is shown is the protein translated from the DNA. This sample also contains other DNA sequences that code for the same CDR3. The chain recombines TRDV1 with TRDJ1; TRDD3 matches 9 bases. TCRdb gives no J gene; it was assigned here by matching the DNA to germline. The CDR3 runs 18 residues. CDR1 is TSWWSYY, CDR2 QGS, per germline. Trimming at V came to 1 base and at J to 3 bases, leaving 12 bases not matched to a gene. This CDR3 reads CALGEPADRGIPADKLIF. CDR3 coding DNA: TGTGCTCTTGGGGAACCGGCTGACAGGGGGATACCGGCCGATAAACTCATCTTT.

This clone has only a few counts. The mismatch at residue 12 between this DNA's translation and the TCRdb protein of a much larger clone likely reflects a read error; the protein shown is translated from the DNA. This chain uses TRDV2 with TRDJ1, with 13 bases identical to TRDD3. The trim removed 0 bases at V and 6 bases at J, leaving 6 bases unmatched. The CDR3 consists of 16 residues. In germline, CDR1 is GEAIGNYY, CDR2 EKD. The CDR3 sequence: CACDTVTGGYAYKLIF. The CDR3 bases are TGTGCCTGTGACACCGTTACTGGGGGATACGCCTATAAACTCATCTTT.

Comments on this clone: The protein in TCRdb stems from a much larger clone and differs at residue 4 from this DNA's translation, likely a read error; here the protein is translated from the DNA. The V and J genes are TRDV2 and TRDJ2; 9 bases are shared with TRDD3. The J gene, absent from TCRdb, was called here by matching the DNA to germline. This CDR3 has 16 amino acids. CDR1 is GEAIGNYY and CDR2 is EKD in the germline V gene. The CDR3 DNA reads TGTGCCTGTGGCACCGTGGGGGATACTTTGACAGCACAACTCTTCTTT. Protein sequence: CACGTVGDTLTAQLFF.

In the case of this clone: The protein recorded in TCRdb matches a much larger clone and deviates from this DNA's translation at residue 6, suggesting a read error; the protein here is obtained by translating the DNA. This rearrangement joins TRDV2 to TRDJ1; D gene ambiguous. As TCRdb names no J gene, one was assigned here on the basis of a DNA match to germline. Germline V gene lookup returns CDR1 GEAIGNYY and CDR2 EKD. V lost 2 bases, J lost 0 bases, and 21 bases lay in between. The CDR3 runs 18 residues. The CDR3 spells CACDKAWPFLSHTDKLIF. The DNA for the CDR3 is TGTGCCTGTGACAAGGCGTGGCCGTTCTTATCCCACACCGATAAACTCATCTTT.

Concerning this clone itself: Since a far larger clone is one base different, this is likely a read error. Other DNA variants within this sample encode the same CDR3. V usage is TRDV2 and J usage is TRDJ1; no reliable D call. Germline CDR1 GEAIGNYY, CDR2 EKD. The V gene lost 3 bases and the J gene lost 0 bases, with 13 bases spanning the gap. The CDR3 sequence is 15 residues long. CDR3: CACDPLLPYTDKLIF. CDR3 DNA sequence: TGTGCCTGTGACCCCCTGCTACCGTACACCGATAAACTCATCTTT.

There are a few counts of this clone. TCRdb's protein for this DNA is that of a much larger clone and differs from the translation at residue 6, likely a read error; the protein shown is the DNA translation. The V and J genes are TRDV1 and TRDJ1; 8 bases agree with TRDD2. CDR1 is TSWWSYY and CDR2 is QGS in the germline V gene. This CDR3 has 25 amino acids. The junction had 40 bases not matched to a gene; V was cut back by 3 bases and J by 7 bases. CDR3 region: CALGDMATSYGGVGIDPFGGPKLIF. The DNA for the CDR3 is TGTGCTCTTGGGGACATGGCTACTTCCTACGGTGGTGTTGGGATAGACCCCTTTGGTGGTCCTAAACTCATCTTT.

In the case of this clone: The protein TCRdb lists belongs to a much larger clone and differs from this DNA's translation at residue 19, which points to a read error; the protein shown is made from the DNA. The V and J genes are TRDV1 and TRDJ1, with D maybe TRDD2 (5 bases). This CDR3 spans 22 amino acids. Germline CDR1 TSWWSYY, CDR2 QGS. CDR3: CALGKSPSVGPNKTKYTDELIF. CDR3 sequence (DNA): TGTGCTCTTGGGAAATCCCCTTCGGTGGGACCGAATAAGACTAAGTACACCGATGAACTCATCTTT.

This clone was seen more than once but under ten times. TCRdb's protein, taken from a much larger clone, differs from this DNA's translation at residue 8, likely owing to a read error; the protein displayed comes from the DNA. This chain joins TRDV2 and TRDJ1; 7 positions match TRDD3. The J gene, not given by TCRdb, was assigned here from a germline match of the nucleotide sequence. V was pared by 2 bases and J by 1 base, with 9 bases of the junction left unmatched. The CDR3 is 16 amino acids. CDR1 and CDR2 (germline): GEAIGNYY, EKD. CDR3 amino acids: CACDILGYTLTDKLIF. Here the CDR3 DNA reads TGTGCCTGTGACATACTGGGGTATACGCTCACCGATAAACTCATCTTT.

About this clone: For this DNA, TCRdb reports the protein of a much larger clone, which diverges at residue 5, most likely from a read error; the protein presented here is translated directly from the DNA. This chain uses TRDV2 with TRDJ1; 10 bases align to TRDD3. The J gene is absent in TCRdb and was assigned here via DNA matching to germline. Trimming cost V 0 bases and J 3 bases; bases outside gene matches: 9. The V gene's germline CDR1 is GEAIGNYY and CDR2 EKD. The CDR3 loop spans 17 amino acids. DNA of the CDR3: TGTGCCTGTGACACCTTGGGGGATACTAAGGTTGCCGATAAACTCATCTTT. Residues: CACDTLGDTKVADKLIF.